Listed here are 6 T cell receptor beta chains from one sample, sequenced in a study of blood T cell repertoires in COVID-19. Sequencing used immunoSEQ multiplex PCR; TCRdb keeps in-frame clones, though not all of them. The sample consists of about 120,000 clones, less than 90% of them appearing once. Sequenced material: peripheral blood. The receptors were gathered from a man between 65 and 79 years old who had recovered from COVID-19.

The chain links TRBV2 to TRBJ2-2; 9 bases line up with TRBD2. The CDR3 loop spans 15 amino acids. With 4 bases clipped from V and 5 bases from J, the junction kept 5 bases outside the gene matches. The germline V gene has CDR1 SNHLY and CDR2 FYNNEI. CDR3 nucleotide sequence: TGTGCCAGCAGTGGGCCTAGCGGGGAAACCGGGGAGCTGTTTTTT. It yields the protein CASSGPSGETGELFF.

The CDR3 nucleotides are TGTGCAAGTGGTAGGGGTGGTAATGAGCAGTTCTTC. Amino acid sequence: CASGRGGNEQFF. This rearrangement joins TRBV12-2 to TRBJ2-1; the table's TRBD1 call for D was not verified on the DNA. TRBV12-2 is flagged as a pseudogene. The CDR3 has 12 residues.

The V and J genes are TRBV6-5 and TRBJ1-5; D unresolved. The CDR3 is 14 amino acids. Germline V gives CDR1 MNHEY, CDR2 SVGAGI. V gave up 6 bases and J gave up 7 bases, with 16 bases separating them. The CDR3 region has the DNA TGTGCCAGCAGGGCGGGGTCCGCCGGGCAGCCCCAGCATTTT. Its translation: CASRAGSAGQPQHF.

This clone was seen a few times. The chain has TRBV6-5 and TRBJ2-5; D is possibly TRBD1 (6 bases). The V gene's germline CDR1 is MNHEY and CDR2 SVGAGI. V lost 4 bases, J lost 5 bases, and 8 bases lay in between. This CDR3 has 12 residues. The CDR3 DNA follows: TGTGCCAGCAGTTCAGGGGATGAGACCCAGTACTTC. Translating gives CASSSGDETQYF.

The chain is built from TRBV7-3 and TRBJ1-5; weak D call: TRBD1 (6 bases). Germline V CDR1 and CDR2: SGHTA, FQGTGA. The CDR3 is 13 amino acids. The germline V and J ends were trimmed by 4 bases and 3 bases, with 7 bases remaining between them. CDR3 DNA: TGTGCCAGCAGCTCAGGGGCCAATCAGCCCCAGCATTTT. This encodes CASSSGANQPQHF.

The V and J genes are TRBV19 and TRBJ2-7; D might be TRBD2 (6 bases). Per germline, CDR1 LNHDA and CDR2 SQIVND (reference sequence). V was clipped by 3 bases and J by 3 bases, with 15 bases between them. This CDR3 has 15 residues. CDR3 sequence: CASSISREVFYEQYF. In nucleotides, the CDR3 is TGTGCCAGTAGTATCTCCAGGGAGGTTTTCTACGAGCAGTACTTC. The full variable domain, rest sourced from reference TRBV19 and TRBJ2-7, is DGGITQSPKYLFRKEGQNVTLSCEQNLNHDAMYWYRQDPGQGLRLIYYSQIVNDFQKGDIAEGYSVSREKKESFPLTVTSAQKNPTAFYLCASSISREVFYEQYFGPGTRLTVT.